This T cell receptor (beta chain) was documented in a study of T cells in Graves' hyperthyroidism and ophthalmopathy (dated by TCRdb to about 2019). In the study overall: To identify distinguishing TCR V-J signatures, a discovery cohort of about 95 patients was used, comprising 43 with Graves' ophthalmopathy and 55 to 65 with stable Graves' hyperthyroidism. Whether ophthalmopathy could be predicted prospectively was tested in an independent validation cohort made up of under 20 hyperthyroidism patients plus 17 patients who later progressed to ophthalmopathy. The 75 to 100 discovery patients were randomly divided into training and test sets at a 7:3 ratio. Thyroid tissue and blood T-cell repertoires from over 5 Graves' hyperthyroidism patients were also compared in the study. After sampling, hyperthyroidism patients received methimazole starting at 30 mg daily, and ophthalmopathy patients received high-dose intravenous methylprednisolone. According to the paper, TCR Vbeta CDR3 sequencing was carried out on over 130 peripheral blood samples, which came from around 43 ophthalmopathy, approximately 78 hyperthyroidism and about 17 progressor patients.

The investigation overall reported the following: Most expanded thyroid clonotypes (frequency above 0.001) were also detected in blood, a finding suggesting that blood repertoires may reflect thyroid immune responses. A 13 V-J signature model separated ophthalmopathy from stable hyperthyroidism, with about 88% sensitivity and 81% to 83% specificity in cross-validation and 80%/75% in testing. No statistical method was used to fix the sample size in advance, and group allocation was not hidden from the investigators. During validation, the model predicted progression to ophthalmopathy a median of approximately 6.5 months ahead of onset, with around 71% sensitivity and less than 85% specificity.

From cysteine to phenylalanine, the CDR3 is 21 amino acids long. The retained sequence is limited to the CDR3, 63 bases, with the frame set at the first base. V is trimmed back by 5 bases and J by 1 base, and the junction contains 13 bases that no gene match accounts for. Sequences SGHTA (CDR1) and FQGTGA (CDR2) are obtained from the germline V gene. Amplification of TCR beta CDR3 regions was carried out from RNA transcripts. The TCR CDR3 was subjected to a first round of RT-PCR using the HTBI primer set and the Qiagen OneStep RT-PCR kit. A second multiplex PCR round built the libraries, followed by size selection and purification. Libraries were sequenced paired-end with 100 bp reads on an Illumina HiSeq2000. From the authors' description of their analysis: SOAPnuke was used to process the raw data, with reads discarded if the reads contained adapters or uncalled bases, had a mean Phred below 15, or lacked an exact constant-primer or identifier match. High-quality paired reads were merged using COPE v1.2.5, and each unique nucleotide sequence was defined as a clonotype. MiTCR v1.1 was used to align the clonotypes against IMGT TRBV, TRBD and TRBJ reference segments. Analysis was restricted to V-J combinations with a frequency above 0.0001, which covered 99.2% of repertoires. The TCS score was defined as the ratio of F50 (clonal expansion) to E x V (chaos), calculated using BLOSUM62-based TCRdist between CDR3 peptides within each V-J. Welch's t-statistics and random forest reduced 500 to 650 V-J features to some 14, which were used in a naive Bayes classifier (R e1071). The similarity between thyroid and blood repertoires was quantified using the Morisita-Horn index. The raw public reads went through TCRdb reprocessing: fastp at Q25, MiXCR clone calling, in-frame beta chains kept. A single entry per CDR3 protein holds the most common genes and DNA from its merged rows. The V and J calls here are based on TCRdb, not the publication. For this sample there are a few hundred thousand distinct CDR3 sequences; about 45% appear just once. The ten largest clones take up roughly 7.7% of the sample.

Stable Graves' hyperthyroidism was defined as the absence of progression to ophthalmopathy over 18 months of follow-up. Hyperthyroidism patients were newly diagnosed, had a disease duration of under 2 months, and were aged 18 to 65 years. Any patient with an uncontrolled infection, another autoimmune disease, pregnancy or lactation was excluded. Diagnoses relied on clinical symptoms, serum thyroxine and TRAb, thyroid ultrasound and orbital computed tomography. Total RNA was extracted with Trizol reagent, and quality was checked on an Agilent 2100 Bioanalyzer. As regards this clonotype: Its antigen is not yet known. No per-base quality is available; no much larger clone lies one base away.

The chain is made from TRBV7-3 and TRBJ2-6, with 14 bases aligning to TRBD2. This TCR was sampled from a woman in her late teens or twenties with Graves' hyperthyroidism. Sequenced material: peripheral blood or thyroid tissue (not recorded which). The bases are TGTGCCAGCAGCCAGGAGGTAGCGGGACTAGCGGGAGAGTCTGGGGCCAACGTCCTGACTTTC. The resulting protein is CASSQEVAGLAGESGANVLTF.